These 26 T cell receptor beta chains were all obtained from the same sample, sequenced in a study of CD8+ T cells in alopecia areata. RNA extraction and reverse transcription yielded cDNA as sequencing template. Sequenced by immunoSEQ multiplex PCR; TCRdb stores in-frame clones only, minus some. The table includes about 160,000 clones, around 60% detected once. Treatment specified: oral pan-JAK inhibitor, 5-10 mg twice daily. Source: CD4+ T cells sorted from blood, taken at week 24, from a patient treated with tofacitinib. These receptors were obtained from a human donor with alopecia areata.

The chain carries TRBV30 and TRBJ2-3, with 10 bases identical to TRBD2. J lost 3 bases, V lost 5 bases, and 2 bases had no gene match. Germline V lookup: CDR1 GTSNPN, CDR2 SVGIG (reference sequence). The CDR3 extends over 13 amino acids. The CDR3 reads CAWRAGGTDTQYF. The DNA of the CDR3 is TGTGCCTGGCGAGCGGGGGGGACAGATACGCAGTATTTT.

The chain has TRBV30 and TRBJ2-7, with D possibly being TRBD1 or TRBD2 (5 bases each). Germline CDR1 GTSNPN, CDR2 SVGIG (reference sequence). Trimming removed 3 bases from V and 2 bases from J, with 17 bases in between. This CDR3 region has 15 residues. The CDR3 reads CAWSRPGRMAYEQYF. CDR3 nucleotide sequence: TGTGCCTGGAGCCGACCGGGACGGATGGCCTACGAGCAGTACTTC.

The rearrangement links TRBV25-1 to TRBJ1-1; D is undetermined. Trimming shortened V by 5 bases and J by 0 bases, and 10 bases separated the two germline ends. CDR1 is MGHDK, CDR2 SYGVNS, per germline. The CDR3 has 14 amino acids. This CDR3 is CASSNRAMNTEAFF. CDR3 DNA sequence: TGTGCCAGCAGTAACCGTGCCATGAACACTGAAGCTTTCTTT.

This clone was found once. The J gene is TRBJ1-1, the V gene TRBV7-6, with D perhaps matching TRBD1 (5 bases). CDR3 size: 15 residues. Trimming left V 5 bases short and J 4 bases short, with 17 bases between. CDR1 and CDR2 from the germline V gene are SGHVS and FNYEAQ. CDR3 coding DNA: TGTGCCAGCAGCCCCTCCCGAGGGGTGAGCACTGAAGCTTTCTTT. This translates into CASSPSRGVSTEAFF.

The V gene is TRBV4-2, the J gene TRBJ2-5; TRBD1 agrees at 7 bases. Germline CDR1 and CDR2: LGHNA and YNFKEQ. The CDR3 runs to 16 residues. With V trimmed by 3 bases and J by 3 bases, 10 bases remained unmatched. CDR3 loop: CASSQGDRVVEETQYF. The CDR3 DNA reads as TGTGCCAGCAGCCAGGGCGACAGGGTAGTAGAAGAGACCCAGTACTTC.

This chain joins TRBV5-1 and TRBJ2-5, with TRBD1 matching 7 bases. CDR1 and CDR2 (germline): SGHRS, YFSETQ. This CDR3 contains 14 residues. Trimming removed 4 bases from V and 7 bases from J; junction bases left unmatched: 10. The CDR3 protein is CASSASQGEGTQYF. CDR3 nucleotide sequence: TGCGCCAGCAGCGCCTCCCAGGGGGAAGGGACCCAGTACTTC.

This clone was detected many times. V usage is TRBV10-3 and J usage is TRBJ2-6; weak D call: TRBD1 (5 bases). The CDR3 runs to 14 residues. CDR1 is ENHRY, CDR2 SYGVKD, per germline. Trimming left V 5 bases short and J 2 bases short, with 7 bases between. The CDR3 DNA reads TGTGCCATCAGTCAGACAGCTGGGGCCAACGTCCTGACTTTC. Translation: CAISQTAGANVLTF.

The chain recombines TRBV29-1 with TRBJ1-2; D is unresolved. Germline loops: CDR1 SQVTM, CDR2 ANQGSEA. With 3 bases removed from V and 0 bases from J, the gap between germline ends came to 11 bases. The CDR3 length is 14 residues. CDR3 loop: CSVDIGRSNYGYTF. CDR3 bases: TGCAGCGTTGATATTGGCAGATCTAACTATGGCTACACCTTC.

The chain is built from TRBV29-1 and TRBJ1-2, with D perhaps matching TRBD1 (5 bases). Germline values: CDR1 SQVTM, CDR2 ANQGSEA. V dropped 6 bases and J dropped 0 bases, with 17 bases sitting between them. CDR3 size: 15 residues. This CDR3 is CSVGIPGPTNYGYTF. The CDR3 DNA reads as TGCAGCGTGGGGATACCGGGACCTACTAACTATGGCTACACCTTC.

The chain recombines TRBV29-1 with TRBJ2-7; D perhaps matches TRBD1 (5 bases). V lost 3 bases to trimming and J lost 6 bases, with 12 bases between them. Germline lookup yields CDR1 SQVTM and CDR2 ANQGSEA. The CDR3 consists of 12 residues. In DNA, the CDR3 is TGCAGCGTTGAGGGGCGTAGGGGCGAGCAGTACTTC. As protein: CSVEGRRGEQYF.

In DNA form, the CDR3 reads TGTGCCAGCAGCTTAGATGGCACCGGGGAGCTGTTTTTT. It codes for CASSLDGTGELFF. The V and J genes are TRBV7-9 and TRBJ2-2; D call uncertain. The germline gives CDR1 SEHNR, CDR2 FQNEAQ (reference sequence). The V gene lost 1 base and the J gene lost 4 bases, with 4 bases spanning the gap. The CDR3 contains 13 residues.

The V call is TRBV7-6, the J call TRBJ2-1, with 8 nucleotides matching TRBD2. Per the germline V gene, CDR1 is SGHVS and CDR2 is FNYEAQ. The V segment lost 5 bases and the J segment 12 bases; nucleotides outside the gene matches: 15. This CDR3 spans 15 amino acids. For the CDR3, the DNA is TGTGCCAGCAGCCCCGGGACTAGGGCAACTGGGCGGCAGTTCTTC. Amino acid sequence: CASSPGTRATGRQFF.

CDR3 nucleotides: TGCGCCAGCAGCTTTACAGGGAACACTGAAGCTTTCTTT. This gives the protein CASSFTGNTEAFF. The chain joins TRBV5-1 to TRBJ1-1; D is possibly TRBD1 (5 bases). This CDR3 region has 13 residues. The V end lost 2 bases, the J end lost 1 base, and 6 bases lay between the germline ends. Looked up from germline, CDR1 is SGHRS and CDR2 is YFSETQ.

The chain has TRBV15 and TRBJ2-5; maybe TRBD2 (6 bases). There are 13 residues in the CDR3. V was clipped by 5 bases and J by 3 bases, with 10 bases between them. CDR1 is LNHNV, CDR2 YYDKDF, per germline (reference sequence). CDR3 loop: CATSDREKETQYF. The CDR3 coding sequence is TGTGCCACCAGCGACCGGGAGAAAGAGACCCAGTACTTC.

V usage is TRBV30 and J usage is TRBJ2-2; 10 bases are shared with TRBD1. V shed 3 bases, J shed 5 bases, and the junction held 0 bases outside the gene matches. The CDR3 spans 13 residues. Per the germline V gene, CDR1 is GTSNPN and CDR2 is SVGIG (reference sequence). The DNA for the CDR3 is TGTGCCTGGAGGGGACAGGGGACCGGGGAGCTGTTTTTT. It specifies CAWRGQGTGELFF.

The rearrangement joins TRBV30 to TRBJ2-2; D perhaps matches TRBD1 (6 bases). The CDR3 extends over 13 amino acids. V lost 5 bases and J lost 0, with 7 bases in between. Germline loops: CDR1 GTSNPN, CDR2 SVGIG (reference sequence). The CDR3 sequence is CAWGTTNTGELFF. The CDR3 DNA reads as TGTGCCTGGGGGACAACGAACACCGGGGAGCTGTTTTTT. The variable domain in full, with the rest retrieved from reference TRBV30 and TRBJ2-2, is SQTIHQWPATLVQPVGSPLSLECTVEGTSNPNLYWYRQAAGRGLQLLFYSVGIGQISSEVPQNLSASRPQDRQFILSSKKLLLSDSGFYLCAWGTTNTGELFFGEGSRLTVL.

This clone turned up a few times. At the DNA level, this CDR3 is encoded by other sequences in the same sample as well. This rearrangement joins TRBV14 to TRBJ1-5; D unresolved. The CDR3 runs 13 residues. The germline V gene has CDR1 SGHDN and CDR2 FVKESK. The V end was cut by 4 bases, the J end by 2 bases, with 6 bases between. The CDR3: CASSPDRNQPQHF. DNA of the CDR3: TGTGCCAGCAGCCCCGACCGCAATCAGCCCCAGCATTTT.

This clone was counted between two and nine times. This CDR3 is CASSLWSNSPLHF. As DNA, the CDR3 is TGTGCCAGCAGCTTATGGTCCAATTCACCCCTCCACTTT. The chain combines TRBV7-2 with TRBJ1-6; D remains ambiguous. Germline values: CDR1 SGHTA, CDR2 FQGNSA. Trimming removed 2 bases at V and 7 bases at J, with 6 bases between. The CDR3 has 13 amino acids. Full variable domain (remainder filled in from reference TRBV7-2 and TRBJ1-6): GAGVSQSPSNKVTEKGKDVELRCDPISGHTALYWYRQSLGQGLEFLIYFQGNSAPDKSGLPSDRFSAERTGGSVSTLTIQRTQQEDSAVYLCASSLWSNSPLHFGNGTRLTVT.

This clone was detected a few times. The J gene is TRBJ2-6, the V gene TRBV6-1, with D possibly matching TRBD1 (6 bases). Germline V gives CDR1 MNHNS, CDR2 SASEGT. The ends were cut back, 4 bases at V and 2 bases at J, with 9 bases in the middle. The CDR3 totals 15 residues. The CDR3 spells CASSVTGPGANVLTF. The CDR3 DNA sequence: TGTGCCAGCAGTGTAACAGGGCCTGGGGCCAACGTCCTGACTTTC.

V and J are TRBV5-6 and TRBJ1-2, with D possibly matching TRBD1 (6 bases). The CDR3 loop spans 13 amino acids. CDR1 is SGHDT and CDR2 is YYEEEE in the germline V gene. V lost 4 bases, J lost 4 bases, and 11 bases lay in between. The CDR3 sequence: CASSPDRSYGYTF. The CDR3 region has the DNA TGTGCCAGCAGCCCTGACAGGAGCTATGGCTACACCTTC.

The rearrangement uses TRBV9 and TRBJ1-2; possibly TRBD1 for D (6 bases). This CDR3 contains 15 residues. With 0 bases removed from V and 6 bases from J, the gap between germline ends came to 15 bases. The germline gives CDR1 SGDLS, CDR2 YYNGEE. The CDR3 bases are TGTGCCAGCAGCGTAGGTCACAGGGCGGACGATGGCTACACCTTC. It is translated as CASSVGHRADDGYTF.

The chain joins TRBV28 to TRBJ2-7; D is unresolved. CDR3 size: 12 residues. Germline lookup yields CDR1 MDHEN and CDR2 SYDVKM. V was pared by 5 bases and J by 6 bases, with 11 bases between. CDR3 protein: CASSIGGFEQYF. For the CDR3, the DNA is TGTGCCAGCAGTATTGGTGGGTTCGAGCAGTACTTC.

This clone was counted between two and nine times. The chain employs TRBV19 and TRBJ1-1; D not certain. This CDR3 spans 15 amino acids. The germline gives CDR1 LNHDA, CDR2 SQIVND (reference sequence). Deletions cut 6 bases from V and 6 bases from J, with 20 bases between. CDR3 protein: CASRPGQRPTAEAFF. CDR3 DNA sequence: TGTGCCAGTAGGCCGGGCCAACGCCCCACGGCTGAAGCTTTCTTT.

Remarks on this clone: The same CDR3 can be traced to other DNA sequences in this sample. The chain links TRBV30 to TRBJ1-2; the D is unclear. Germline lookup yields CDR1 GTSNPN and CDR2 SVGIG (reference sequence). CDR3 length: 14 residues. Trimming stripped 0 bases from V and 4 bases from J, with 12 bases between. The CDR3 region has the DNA TGTGCCTGGAGTGTCACCGGGGTTAGCTATGGCTACACCTTC. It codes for CAWSVTGVSYGYTF. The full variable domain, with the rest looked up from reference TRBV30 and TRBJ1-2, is SQTIHQWPATLVQPVGSPLSLECTVEGTSNPNLYWYRQAAGRGLQLLFYSVGIGQISSEVPQNLSASRPQDRQFILSSKKLLLSDSGFYLCAWSVTGVSYGYTFGSGTRLTVV.

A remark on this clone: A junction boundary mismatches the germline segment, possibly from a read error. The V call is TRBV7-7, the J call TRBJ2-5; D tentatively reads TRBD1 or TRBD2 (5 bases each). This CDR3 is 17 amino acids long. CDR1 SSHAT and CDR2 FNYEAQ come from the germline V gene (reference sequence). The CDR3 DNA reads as TGTGCTAGCACCCCCCCCCGGGGTCGGGACGGGCAAGAGACCCAGTACTTC. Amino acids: CASTPPRGRDGQETQYF. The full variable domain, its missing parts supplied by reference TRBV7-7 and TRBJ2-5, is GAGVSQSPRYKVTKRGQDVTLRCDPISSHATLYWYQQALGQGPEFLTYFNYEAQPDKSGLPSDRFSAERPEGSISTLTIQRTEQRDSAMYRCASTPPRGRDGQETQYFGPGTRLLVL.

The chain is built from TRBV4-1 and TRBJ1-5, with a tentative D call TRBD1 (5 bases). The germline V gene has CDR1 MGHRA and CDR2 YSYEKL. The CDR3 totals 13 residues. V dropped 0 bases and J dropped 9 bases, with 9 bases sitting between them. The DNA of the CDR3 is TGCGCCAGCAGCCAAGACCGGGGGTCGCCCCAGCATTTT. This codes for CASSQDRGSPQHF.